The 23 T cell receptor beta chains listed next were all sequenced from one sample in a study of CD8 T cells in ankylosing spondylitis. MiXCR, run by TCRdb on the 5' RACE reads, gives a single entry per CDR3 protein. The sample shows about 540,000 distinct CDR3 sequences, more than 9.5% of them seen only once. These receptors' targets are unknown. Study-level points and caveats: A motif in TCR beta, a set of eight highly homologous variants, appeared characteristic of ankylosing spondylitis blood.

The sequencing input was blood, either unsorted or a sorted T cell fraction (not recorded which). These receptors were collected from a male donor with ankylosing spondylitis.

The chain employs TRBV12-5 and TRBJ2-3; D gene unclear. The germline V gene has CDR1 LGHNT and CDR2 FRNRAP. CDR3 size: 12 residues. Deletions cut 3 bases from V and 2 bases from J, with 3 bases between. As DNA, the CDR3 is TGTGCTAGTGGTTTTAACACAGATACGCAGTATTTT. The encoded protein is CASGFNTDTQYF.

The chain employs TRBV11-2 and TRBJ2-7; tentative D call: TRBD1 (5 bases). The CDR3 has 15 residues. V shed 5 bases and J shed 3 bases, with 17 bases lying between them. Germline CDR1 is SGHAT and CDR2 is FQNNGV. Written as DNA, the CDR3 is TGTGCCAGCAGCCCCAGAGTATGGGGCTACTACGAGCAGTACTTC. As protein: CASSPRVWGYYEQYF. Combining the CDR3 with reference TRBV11-2 and TRBJ2-7 gives the whole variable domain EAGVAQSPRYKIIEKRQSVAFWCNPISGHATLYWYQQILGQGPKLLIQFQNNGVVDDSQLPKDRFSAERLKGVDSTLKIQPAKLEDSAVYLCASSPRVWGYYEQYFGPGTRLTVT.

This sequence joins TRBV12-3 or TRBV12-4 and TRBJ1-3; D perhaps matches TRBD1 (5 bases). The length of the CDR3 is 16 residues. The germline V and J ends were trimmed by 5 bases and 0 bases, with 14 bases remaining between them. The CDR3, as DNA: TGTGCCAGCAGTCCCGTACGGGGGGGCTCTGGAAACACCATATATTTT. Protein sequence: CASSPVRGGSGNTIYF.

This chain joins TRBV5-1 and TRBJ2-2; D is uncertain. The CDR3 contains 15 residues. V dropped 4 bases and J dropped 0 bases, with 10 bases sitting between them. The germline V gene has CDR1 SGHRS and CDR2 YFSETQ. The CDR3 nucleotides are TGCGCCAGCAGCCTCACTACTGCGAACACCGGGGAGCTGTTTTTT. Residues: CASSLTTANTGELFF.

This clonotype turned up a few times. The chain uses TRBV5-1 and TRBJ2-7; 9 positions match TRBD1. Germline CDR1 SGHRS, CDR2 YFSETQ. This CDR3 contains 15 residues. J gave up 6 bases and V 3 bases, and 10 bases lay outside the gene matches. The CDR3 protein is CASSSQPGTGSEQYV. CDR3 nucleotide sequence: TGCGCCAGCAGCTCTCAACCCGGGACAGGGAGCGAGCAGTACGTC.

This chain links TRBV18 with TRBJ1-4; D gene ambiguous. The CDR3 sequence is 13 residues long. Germline lookup yields CDR1 KGHSH and CDR2 LQKENI. The V end lost 1 base, the J end lost 8 bases, and 8 bases lay between the germline ends. CDR3 loop: CASSPLSGEKLFF. CDR3 in DNA: TGTGCCAGCTCACCACTTTCCGGGGAAAAACTGTTTTTT.

The chain combines TRBV5-1 with TRBJ1-6, with D possibly matching TRBD1 (5 bases). CDR1 is SGHRS and CDR2 is YFSETQ in the germline V gene. Trimming left V 4 bases short and J 9 bases short, with 14 bases between. The CDR3 loop spans 14 amino acids. Written as DNA, the CDR3 is TGCGCCAGCAGCGGCAGGGAAGTCGGTTCACCCCTCCACTTT. This encodes CASSGREVGSPLHF.

V and J are TRBV10-3 and TRBJ2-7; 11 bases line up with TRBD1. This CDR3 region has 14 residues. Trimming cost V 6 bases and J 9 bases; bases outside gene matches: 10. Germline V gives CDR1 ENHRY, CDR2 SYGVKD. The CDR3 region has the DNA TGTGCCATCAGAACCGGACAGGGGGCAGAAAGGCAGTACTTC. This codes for CAIRTGQGAERQYF.

V is TRBV20-1 and J is TRBJ2-5, with D maybe TRBD2 (6 bases). V was pared by 4 bases and J by 5 bases, with 11 bases between. The length of the CDR3 is 12 residues. The germline V gene has CDR1 DFQATT and CDR2 SNEGSKA (reference sequence). CDR3 sequence (DNA): TGCAGTGCTATCCTGGGGGGTGAGACCCAGTACTTC. Encoded protein: CSAILGGETQYF.

The CDR3 protein is CAISAVAGGQGTEAFF. DNA for the CDR3: TGTGCCATCAGTGCGGTGGCAGGGGGCCAGGGCACTGAAGCTTTCTTT. The V and J genes are TRBV10-3 and TRBJ1-1, with 8 positions matching TRBD1. The CDR3 runs 16 residues. The germline V gene has CDR1 ENHRY and CDR2 SYGVKD. Germline trimming cut 4 bases from V and 4 bases from J; bases unmatched to any gene: 11.

This clonotype came up a few times. This chain uses TRBV2 with TRBJ2-7; a weak D match, TRBD2 (5 bases). Looked up from germline, CDR1 is SNHLY and CDR2 is FYNNEI. CDR3 size: 12 residues. Between the trimmed V and J ends, which lost 7 bases and 4 bases, there was a span of 11 bases. The CDR3 loop reads CASTTLAYEQYF. The CDR3, as DNA: TGTGCCAGCACCACCCTAGCATACGAGCAGTACTTC.

This clonotype was counted once. The chain employs TRBV6-1 and TRBJ2-7, with a weak D call TRBD2 (5 bases). CDR1 MNHNS and CDR2 SASEGT come from the germline V gene. Between the trimmed V and J ends, which lost 1 base and 1 base, there was a span of 14 bases. This CDR3 contains 16 residues. CDR3 DNA sequence: TGTGCCAGCAGTGAAGTGGCGGGTCGGGTTTCCTACGAGCAGTACGTC. This codes for CASSEVAGRVSYEQYV.

The rearrangement links TRBV5-6 to TRBJ2-7; 10 bases map to TRBD1. The CDR3 is 15 amino acids. Looked up from germline, CDR1 is SGHDT and CDR2 is YYEEEE. Trimming at V came to 2 bases and at J to 2 bases, leaving 4 bases not matched to a gene. The CDR3 reads CASSFPGTGAYEQYV. The CDR3 DNA reads as TGTGCCAGCAGCTTCCCCGGGACAGGGGCCTACGAGCAGTACGTC.

Only a few counts were recorded for this clonotype. At one of its ends the junction is not consistent with the germline gene, which may arise from a read error. The chain is built from TRBV2 and TRBJ1-2, with a weak D call TRBD1 (5 bases). This CDR3 contains 12 residues. Germline assignment: CDR1 SNHLY and CDR2 FYNNEI. The CDR3 nucleotides read TGTGCCAGCAGTACTCGCGGGAGGGGTCGGGTCTTC. Its protein is CASSTRGRGRVF.

This clonotype was counted a few times. V and J are TRBV20-1 and TRBJ1-4; D gene ambiguous. V was pared by 7 bases and J by 6 bases, with 15 bases between. Germline V gene lookup returns CDR1 DFQATT and CDR2 SNEGSKA (reference sequence). The CDR3 length is 13 residues. The CDR3 loop reads CSVTAHPDEKLFF. In nucleotides, the CDR3 is TGCAGTGTCACCGCGCACCCAGATGAAAAACTGTTTTTT.

V is TRBV7-2 and J is TRBJ2-5; 9 bases match TRBD2. Trimming cost V 1 base and J 5 bases; bases outside gene matches: 8. Per germline, CDR1 SGHTA and CDR2 FQGNSA. This CDR3 comprises 16 residues. CDR3 nucleotide sequence: TGTGCCAGCAGCTTAGACAAGAAAGCGGGAGGTGAGACCCAGTACTTC. It codes for CASSLDKKAGGETQYF.

This clonotype came up a few times. The V call is TRBV2, the J call TRBJ1-5, with D possibly matching TRBD1 (5 bases). Trimming removed 4 bases at V and 4 bases at J, with 11 bases between. The CDR3 loop spans 14 amino acids. Per the germline V gene, CDR1 is SNHLY and CDR2 is FYNNEI. The CDR3 sequence: CASSVAQGNQPQHF. Here the CDR3 DNA reads TGTGCCAGCAGTGTCGCGCAGGGTAATCAGCCCCAGCATTTT. Variable domain in full (rest from reference TRBV2 and TRBJ1-5): EPEVTQTPSHQVTQMGQEVILRCVPISNHLYFYWYRQILGQKVEFLVSFYNNEISEKSEIFDDQFSVERPDGSNFTLKIRSTKLEDSAMYFCASSVAQGNQPQHFGDGTRLSIL.

This clonotype has only a few counts. The rearrangement joins TRBV6-2 or TRBV6-3 to TRBJ1-5; D remains unclear. In germline, CDR1 is MNHEY, CDR2 SVGEGT. CDR3 length: 14 amino acids. Between the trimmed V and J ends, which lost 0 bases and 4 bases, there was a span of 7 bases. DNA of the CDR3: TGTGCCAGCAGTTACTCGGGTGTGAATCAGCCCCAGCATTTT. Protein sequence: CASSYSGVNQPQHF.

The chain joins TRBV18 to TRBJ2-4; D might be TRBD1 or TRBD2, each matching 5 bases. The CDR3 is made up of 15 amino acids. Germline CDR1 and CDR2: KGHSH and LQKENI. The V end was cut by 3 bases, the J end by 6 bases, with 15 bases between. CDR3 bases: TGTGCCAGCTCACCTCCCGGGACCAACTCAAACATTCAGTACTTC. It codes for CASSPPGTNSNIQYF.

This clonotype was counted a few times. The chain is built from TRBV6-5 and TRBJ1-5; D might be TRBD1 (6 bases). CDR1 is MNHEY and CDR2 is SVGAGI in the germline V gene. The CDR3 extends over 14 amino acids. The ends were cut back, 2 bases at V and 8 bases at J, with 13 bases in the middle. The CDR3 coding sequence is TGTGCCAGCAGTTACCCAGGGGTCCCCGAGCCCCAGCATTTT. The encoded protein is CASSYPGVPEPQHF.

The table lists this clonotype with many counts. This chain connects TRBV10-3 to TRBJ2-7, with D unresolved. The CDR3 covers 11 residues. The V gene lost 8 bases and the J gene lost 2 bases, with 7 bases spanning the gap. CDR1 ENHRY and CDR2 SYGVKD come from the germline V gene. CDR3 protein: CAILVPYEQYV. In DNA form, the CDR3 reads TGTGCCATCCTGGTACCCTACGAGCAGTACGTC.

The chain links TRBV27 to TRBJ1-2; tentative D call: TRBD1 (5 bases). The V and J ends lost 7 bases and 4 bases respectively, with 16 bases between them. The CDR3 is 14 amino acids. Germline loops: CDR1 MNHEY, CDR2 SMNVEV (reference sequence). The CDR3 spells CASTSYGGSYGYTF. The CDR3 DNA follows: TGTGCCAGCACATCATATGGGGGATCCTATGGCTACACCTTC.

The genes are TRBV6-1 and TRBJ1-1, with 7 bases aligning to TRBD1. The CDR3 totals 15 residues. V dropped 3 bases and J dropped 0; count of bases not matched to a gene: 4. Germline V lookup: CDR1 MNHNS, CDR2 SASEGT. CDR3 residues: CASSEFGQVNTEAFF. In DNA form, the CDR3 reads TGTGCCAGCAGTGAGTTTGGACAGGTGAACACTGAAGCTTTCTTT.